Listed here are 25 T cell receptor gamma chains from one sample, sequenced in a study of gamma-delta T cells after stem cell transplantation. TCRdb reanalyzed the RT-PCR reads using CATT. The data show some 4,400 gamma-chain clones, 15% to 20% seen once. Material: gamma-delta T cells. Receptors were obtained from a human donor. It is not recorded whose cells these are; they may come from a transplant donor.

This clone is deemed medium-sized. The chain recombines TRGV8 with TRGJ1 or TRGJ2. J gave up 8 bases and V 3 bases, and 4 bases lay outside the gene matches. The CDR3 covers 11 residues. The V gene's germline CDR1 is VENAVY and CDR2 YDSYNSRV. CDR3 sequence reads: CATWDGDKKLF. The DNA for the CDR3 is TGTGCCACCTGGGATGGTGATAAGAAACTCTTT.

The chain employs TRGV9 and TRGJ1 or TRGJ2. The CDR3 runs 13 residues. Per germline, CDR1 GITISATS and CDR2 ISYDGTV (reference sequence). Trimming at V came to 4 bases and at J to 7 bases, leaving 10 bases not matched to a gene. The CDR3 nucleotides are TGTGCCTTGTGGGACCCCTTGGGGTATAAGAAACTCTTT. It yields the protein CALWDPLGYKKLF.

J is TRGJ1 or TRGJ2 and V is TRGV4. Germline V CDR1 and CDR2: EGSTGY, YDSYTSSV. Trimming at V came to 2 bases and at J to 10 bases, leaving 5 bases not matched to a gene. The CDR3 has 11 residues. CDR3 sequence (DNA): TGTGCCACCTGGGATGCACAGAAGAAACTCTTT. Translating gives CATWDAQKKLF.

V gene TRGV8 combines with J gene TRGJ1 or TRGJ2. The length of the CDR3 is 14 residues. The V gene end was trimmed by 2 bases and the J gene end by 2 bases; junction bases not matched to a gene: 6. Germline CDR1 is VENAVY and CDR2 is YDSYNSRV. CDR3 nucleotides: TGTGCCACCTGGGATAAGGAGCATTATTATAAGAAACTCTTT. Encoded protein: CATWDKEHYYKKLF.

In regard to this clone: This specimen includes other DNA sequences encoding the same CDR3. The chain combines TRGV2 with TRGJ1 or TRGJ2. Germline CDR1 is EGSNGY and CDR2 is YDSYNSKV. This CDR3 region has 14 residues. V lost 0 bases to trimming and J lost 1 base; unmatched junction nucleotides: 3. The CDR3: CATWDGQNYYKKLF. The CDR3 DNA reads TGTGCCACCTGGGACGGGCAAAATTATTATAAGAAACTCTTT.

CDR3 protein: CATWDRPHDYKKLF. CDR3 nucleotide sequence: TGTGCCACCTGGGACAGGCCACACGATTATAAGAAACTCTTT. The rearrangement joins TRGV3 to TRGJ1 or TRGJ2. This CDR3 is 14 amino acids long. The germline V gene encodes CDR1 VTNTFY and CDR2 YDVSTARD (reference sequence). V dropped 0 bases and J dropped 5; count of bases not matched to a gene: 7.

The chain combines TRGV4 with TRGJ1 or TRGJ2. The length of the CDR3 is 15 residues. The J segment lost 3 bases and the V segment lost 2 bases, leaving 10 bases of the junction unmatched. Germline assignment: CDR1 EGSTGY and CDR2 YDSYTSSV. The chain's CDR3 is CATWDERKTYYKKLF. The CDR3 DNA is TGTGCCACCTGGGATGAGAGGAAAACTTATTATAAGAAACTCTTT.

The J gene is TRGJ1 or TRGJ2, the V gene TRGV5. The CDR3 length is 17 residues. V shed 0 bases, J shed 3 bases, and the junction held 14 bases outside the gene matches. In germline, CDR1 is VINAFY, CDR2 YDVSNSKD. The CDR3 DNA reads as TGTGCCACCTGGGACAGGGACAAGGGGATTCGTTATTATAAGAAACTCTTT. Its protein product is CATWDRDKGIRYYKKLF.

The chain joins TRGV5 to TRGJ1 or TRGJ2. This CDR3 has 14 amino acids. Germline V gives CDR1 VINAFY, CDR2 YDVSNSKD. Trimming cost V 0 bases and J 5 bases; bases outside gene matches: 7. CDR3 bases: TGTGCCACCTGGGACAGGCTAAGGGATTATAAGAAACTCTTT. Translating gives CATWDRLRDYKKLF.

This clone showed up just a few times. This chain's CDR3 is CATWDEIDYYKKLF. The CDR3 region has the DNA TGTGCCACCTGGGATGAAATCGATTATTATAAGAAACTCTTT. The V and J genes are TRGV4 and TRGJ1 or TRGJ2. The V gene end was trimmed by 2 bases and the J gene end by 2 bases; junction bases not matched to a gene: 6. This CDR3 is 14 amino acids long. Germline V gives CDR1 EGSTGY, CDR2 YDSYTSSV.

Comment on this clone: A much larger clone differs by one base, so this may be a read error. Other DNA sequences within the sample encode an identical CDR3. This chain joins TRGV2 and TRGJ1 or TRGJ2. Germline-derived CDR1 and CDR2 are EGSNGY and YDSYNSKV. The ends lost 2 bases at V and 0 bases at J; junction bases unmatched: 1. This CDR3 has 13 residues. Here the CDR3 DNA reads TGTGCCACCTGGGACGTGAATTATTATAAGAAACTCTTT. Protein product: CATWDVNYYKKLF.

The V call is TRGV9, the J call TRGJ1 or TRGJ2. The V and J ends lost 0 bases and 10 bases, in that order; junction bases with no gene match: 9. CDR1 and CDR2 (germline): GITISATS, ISYDGTV (reference sequence). The CDR3 loop spans 13 amino acids. The CDR3 spells CALWEVHGVKKLF. The CDR3 nucleotides read TGTGCCTTGTGGGAGGTGCACGGGGTGAAGAAACTCTTT.

Remarks on this clone: The junction departs from the called germline gene at one end, perhaps through a read error. The chain combines TRGV2 with TRGJP2. Germline CDR1 and CDR2: EGSNGY and YDSYNSKV. The CDR3 loop spans 11 amino acids. In nucleotides, the CDR3 is TGTGCCACCTGGGACGGGTTCCTCATTTATTTC. Its translation is CATWDGFLIYF.

In this sample, this clone turned up a few times. The chain's CDR3 is CATWDGHDYKKLF. The CDR3 DNA is TGTGCCACCTGGGACGGGCACGATTATAAGAAACTCTTT. The chain recombines TRGV2 with TRGJ1 or TRGJ2. The germline V gene has CDR1 EGSNGY and CDR2 YDSYNSKV. The CDR3 has 13 amino acids. After removal of 0 bases from V and 5 bases from J, the junction contained 4 bases not matched to a gene.

CDR3: CATWGPYKKLF. Written as DNA, the CDR3 is TGTGCCACCTGGGGGCCTTATAAGAAACTCTTT. This chain links TRGV3 with TRGJ1 or TRGJ2. The ends lost 5 bases at V and 6 bases at J; junction bases unmatched: 4. Germline V gene lookup returns CDR1 VTNTFY and CDR2 YDVSTARD (reference sequence). The CDR3 is 11 amino acids.

The rearrangement links TRGV2 to TRGJP2. Germline CDR1 is EGSNGY and CDR2 is YDSYNSKV. Trimming at V came to 4 bases and at J to 8 bases, leaving 1 base not matched to a gene. This CDR3 is 11 amino acids long. The CDR3 sequence is CATWEDWIKTF. CDR3 in DNA: TGTGCCACCTGGGAGGATTGGATCAAGACGTTT.

V is TRGV8 and J is TRGJ1 or TRGJ2. Trimming at V came to 2 bases and at J to 7 bases, leaving 14 bases not matched to a gene. The CDR3 length is 15 residues. Germline CDR1 VENAVY, CDR2 YDSYNSRV. CDR3 in amino acids: CATWDKSDLGYKKLF. Written as DNA, the CDR3 is TGTGCCACCTGGGATAAGAGCGATTTGGGATATAAGAAACTCTTT.

This clone ranks as medium-sized (0.01 to 0.1%). The chain combines TRGV5 with TRGJ1 or TRGJ2. The germline V gene has CDR1 VINAFY and CDR2 YDVSNSKD. The CDR3 has 12 amino acids. Germline trimming cut 5 bases from V and 3 bases from J; bases unmatched to any gene: 4. DNA of the CDR3: TGTGCCACCTGGGCCCTTTATTATAAGAAACTCTTT. Protein sequence: CATWALYYKKLF.

The rearrangement joins TRGV4 to TRGJ1 or TRGJ2. Germline trimming cut 4 bases from V and 0 bases from J; bases unmatched to any gene: 6. There are 14 residues in the CDR3. Germline CDR1 EGSTGY, CDR2 YDSYTSSV. CDR3 sequence (DNA): TGTGCCACCTGGGAGGGGCGGAATTATTATAAGAAACTCTTT. Translated, it gives CATWEGRNYYKKLF.

This chain links TRGV3 with TRGJ1 or TRGJ2. After removal of 2 bases from V and 4 bases from J, the junction contained 14 bases not matched to a gene. The CDR3 has 16 amino acids. Germline CDR1 is VTNTFY and CDR2 is YDVSTARD (reference sequence). This CDR3 reads CATWDKPTKIYYKKLF. Written as DNA, the CDR3 is TGTGCCACCTGGGACAAACCTACAAAGATCTATTATAAGAAACTCTTT.

The gene calls are TRGV3 and TRGJ1 or TRGJ2. The CDR3 runs 14 residues. The V gene's germline CDR1 is VTNTFY and CDR2 YDVSTARD (reference sequence). V lost 0 bases and J lost 4; bases outside the gene matches: 6. The CDR3 spells CATWDRLRYYKKLF. The DNA for the CDR3 is TGTGCCACCTGGGACAGGCTGCGATATTATAAGAAACTCTTT.

This clone was recorded a few times. The rearrangement joins TRGV3 to TRGJ1 or TRGJ2. CDR1 VTNTFY and CDR2 YDVSTARD come from the germline V gene (reference sequence). CDR3 length equals 14 residues. Unmatched junction bases numbered 12, after V lost 3 bases and J lost 7 bases. CDR3 residues: CATWDGPGGYKKLF. In DNA, the CDR3 is TGTGCCACCTGGGACGGTCCCGGTGGGTATAAGAAACTCTTT.

The chain combines TRGV3 with TRGJP2. This CDR3 has 13 amino acids. Looked up from germline, CDR1 is VTNTFY and CDR2 is YDVSTARD (reference sequence). J was trimmed by 10 bases and V by 0 bases; bases with no gene match: 5. CDR3 sequence: CATWDRLGWIKTF. For the CDR3, the DNA is TGTGCCACCTGGGACAGGCTCGGTTGGATCAAGACGTTT.

This clone appeared a few times. In the same sample, other DNA sequences code for this CDR3. The chain couples TRGV3 to TRGJ1 or TRGJ2. Germline CDR1 is VTNTFY and CDR2 is YDVSTARD (reference sequence). The CDR3 spans 11 residues. V trimming: 0 bases; J trimming: 11 bases; junction bases outside the gene matches: 4. For the CDR3, the DNA is TGTGCCACCTGGGACAGGCGGGAGAAACTCTTT. Its protein is CATWDRREKLF.

This clone turned up a few times. CDR3 residues: CATWDAYANYYKKLF. CDR3 sequence (DNA): TGTGCCACCTGGGACGCCTATGCTAATTATTATAAGAAACTCTTT. The genes are TRGV2 and TRGJ1 or TRGJ2. This CDR3 comprises 15 residues. With V trimmed by 2 bases and J by 1 base, 8 bases remained unmatched. Per germline, CDR1 EGSNGY and CDR2 YDSYNSKV.